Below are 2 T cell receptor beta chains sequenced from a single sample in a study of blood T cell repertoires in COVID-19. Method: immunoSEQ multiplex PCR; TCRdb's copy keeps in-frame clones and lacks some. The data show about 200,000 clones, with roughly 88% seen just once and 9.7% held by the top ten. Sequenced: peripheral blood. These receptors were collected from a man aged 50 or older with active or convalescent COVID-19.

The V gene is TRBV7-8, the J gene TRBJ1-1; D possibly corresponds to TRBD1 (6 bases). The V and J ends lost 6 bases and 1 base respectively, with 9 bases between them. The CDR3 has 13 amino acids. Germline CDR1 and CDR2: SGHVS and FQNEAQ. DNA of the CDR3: TGTGCCAGCAGGATGGACAGGAACACTGAAGCTTTCTTT. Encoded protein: CASRMDRNTEAFF.

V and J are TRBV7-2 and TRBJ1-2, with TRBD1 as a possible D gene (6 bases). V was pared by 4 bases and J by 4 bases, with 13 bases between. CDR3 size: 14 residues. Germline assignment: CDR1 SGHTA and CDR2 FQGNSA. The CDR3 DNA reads TGTGCCAGCAGCTCTGGGGGCTCTCCCTATGGCTACACCTTC. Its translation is CASSSGGSPYGYTF.